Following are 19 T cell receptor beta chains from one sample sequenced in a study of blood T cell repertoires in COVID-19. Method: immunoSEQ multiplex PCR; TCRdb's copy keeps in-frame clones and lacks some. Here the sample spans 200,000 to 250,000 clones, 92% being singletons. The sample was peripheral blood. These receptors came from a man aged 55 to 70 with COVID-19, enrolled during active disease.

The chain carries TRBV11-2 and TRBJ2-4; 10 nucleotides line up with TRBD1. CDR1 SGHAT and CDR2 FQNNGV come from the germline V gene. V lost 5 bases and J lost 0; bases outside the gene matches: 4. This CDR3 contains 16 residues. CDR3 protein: CASSKTGGLAKNIQYF. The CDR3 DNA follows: TGTGCCAGCAGCAAGACAGGGGGCTTAGCCAAAAACATTCAGTACTTC.

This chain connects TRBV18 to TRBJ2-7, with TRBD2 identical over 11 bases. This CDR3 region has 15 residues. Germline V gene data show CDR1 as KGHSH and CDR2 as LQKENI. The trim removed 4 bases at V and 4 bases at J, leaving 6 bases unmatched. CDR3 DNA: TGTGCCAGCTCACTGACTAGCGGGATTGGGTACGAGCAGTACTTC. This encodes CASSLTSGIGYEQYF.

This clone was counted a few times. This chain's CDR3 is CASSKAHLTSGNPYEQYF. DNA for the CDR3: TGTGCCAGCAGCAAAGCCCACCTGACTAGCGGCAACCCCTACGAGCAGTACTTC. The chain joins TRBV7-8 to TRBJ2-7; 9 nucleotides line up with TRBD2. Trimming cost V 5 bases and J 2 bases; bases outside gene matches: 16. CDR3 length: 18 residues. CDR1 and CDR2 (germline): SGHVS, FQNEAQ.

The CDR3 bases are TGTGCCAGCAGCCAGAGAAGTAGGACAGTGGGGTTCTATGGCTACACCTTC. Protein: CASSQRSRTVGFYGYTF. The chain is built from TRBV3-1 (or the pseudogene TRBV3-2) and TRBJ1-2; possibly TRBD1 for D (6 bases). V was shortened by 3 bases and J by 4 bases, with 21 bases between the two germline ends. The germline V gene has CDR1 LGHDT and CDR2 YNNKEL (reference sequence). This CDR3 region has 17 residues.

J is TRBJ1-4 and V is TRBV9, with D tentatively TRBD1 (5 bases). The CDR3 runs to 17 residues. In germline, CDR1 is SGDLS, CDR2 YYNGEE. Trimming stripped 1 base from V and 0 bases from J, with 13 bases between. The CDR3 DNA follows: TGTGCCAGCAGCGTATCAACAGGCATAGCAACTAATGAAAAACTGTTTTTT. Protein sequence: CASSVSTGIATNEKLFF.

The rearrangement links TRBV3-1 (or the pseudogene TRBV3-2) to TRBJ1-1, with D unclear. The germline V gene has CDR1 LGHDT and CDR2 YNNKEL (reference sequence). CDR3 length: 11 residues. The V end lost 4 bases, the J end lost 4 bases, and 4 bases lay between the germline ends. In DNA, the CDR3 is TGTGCCAGCAGCCTCAGCACTGAAGCTTTCTTT. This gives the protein CASSLSTEAFF.

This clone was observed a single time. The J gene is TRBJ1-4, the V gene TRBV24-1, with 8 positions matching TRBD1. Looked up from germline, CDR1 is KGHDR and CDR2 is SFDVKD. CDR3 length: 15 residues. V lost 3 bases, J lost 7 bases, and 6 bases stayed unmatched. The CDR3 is CATSDPGGAGEKLFF. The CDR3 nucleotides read TGTGCCACCAGTGATCCAGGGGGCGCCGGTGAAAAACTGTTTTTT.

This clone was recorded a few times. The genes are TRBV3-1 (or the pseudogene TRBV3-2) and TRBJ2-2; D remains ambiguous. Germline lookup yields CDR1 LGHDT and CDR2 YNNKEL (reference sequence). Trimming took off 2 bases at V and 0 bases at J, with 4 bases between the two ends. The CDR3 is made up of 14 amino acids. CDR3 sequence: CASSQYTNTGELFF. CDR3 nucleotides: TGTGCCAGCAGCCAATATACGAACACCGGGGAGCTGTTTTTT.

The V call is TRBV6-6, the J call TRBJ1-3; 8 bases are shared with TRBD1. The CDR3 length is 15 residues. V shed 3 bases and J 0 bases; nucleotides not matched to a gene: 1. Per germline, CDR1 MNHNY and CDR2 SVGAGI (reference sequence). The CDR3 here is CASSYTGGSGNTIYF. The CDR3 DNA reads TGTGCCAGCAGTTATACAGGGGGCTCTGGAAACACCATATATTTT.

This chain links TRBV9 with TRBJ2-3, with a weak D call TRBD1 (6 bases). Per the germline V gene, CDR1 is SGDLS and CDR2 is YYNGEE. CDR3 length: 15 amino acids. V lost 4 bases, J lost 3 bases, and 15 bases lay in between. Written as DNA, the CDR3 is TGTGCCAGCAGCATATGGGGGCGGGCAACAGATACGCAGTATTTT. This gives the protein CASSIWGRATDTQYF.

In DNA form, the CDR3 reads TGTGCCTGGAACGGACAGGTGGATAATTCACCCCTCCACTTT. It encodes CAWNGQVDNSPLHF. The J gene is TRBJ1-6, the V gene TRBV30, with 7 bases matching TRBD1. Germline V CDR1 and CDR2: GTSNPN, SVGIG (reference sequence). Trimming removed 4 bases from V and 5 bases from J; junction bases left unmatched: 5. This CDR3 region has 14 residues.

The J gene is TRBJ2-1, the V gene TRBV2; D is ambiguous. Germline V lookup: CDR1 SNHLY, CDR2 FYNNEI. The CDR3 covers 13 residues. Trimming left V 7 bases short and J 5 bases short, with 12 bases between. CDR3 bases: TGTGCCAGCAAGGCCGAGGCGCACAATGAGCAGTTCTTC. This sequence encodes CASKAEAHNEQFF.

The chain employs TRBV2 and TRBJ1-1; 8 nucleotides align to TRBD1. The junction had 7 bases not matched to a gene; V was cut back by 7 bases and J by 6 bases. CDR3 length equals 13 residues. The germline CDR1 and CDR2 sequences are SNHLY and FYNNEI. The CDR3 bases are TGTGCCAGCACTTTCCAGGGGGCCTCTGAAGCTTTCTTT. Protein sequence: CASTFQGASEAFF.

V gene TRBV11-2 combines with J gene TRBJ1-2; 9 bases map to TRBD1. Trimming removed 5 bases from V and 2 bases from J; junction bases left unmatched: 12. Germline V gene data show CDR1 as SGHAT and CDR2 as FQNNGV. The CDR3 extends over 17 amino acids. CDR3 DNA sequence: TGTGCCAGCAGCCGACAGCAAACGGGACAGGGAAACTATGGCTACACCTTC. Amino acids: CASSRQQTGQGNYGYTF.

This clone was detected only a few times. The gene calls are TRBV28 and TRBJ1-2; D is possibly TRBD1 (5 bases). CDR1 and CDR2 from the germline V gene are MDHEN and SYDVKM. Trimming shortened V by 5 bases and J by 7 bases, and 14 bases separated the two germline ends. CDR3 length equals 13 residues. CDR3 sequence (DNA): TGTGCCAGCAGTAGACAGCGTCTGGGTGGCTACACCTTC. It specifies CASSRQRLGGYTF.

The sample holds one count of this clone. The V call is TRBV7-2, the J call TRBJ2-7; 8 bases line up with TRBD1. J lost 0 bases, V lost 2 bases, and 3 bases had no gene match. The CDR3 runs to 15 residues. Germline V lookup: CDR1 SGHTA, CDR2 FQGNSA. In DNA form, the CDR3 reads TGTGCCAGCAGCTTAACTGGGACAGGCTCCTACGAGCAGTACTTC. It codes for CASSLTGTGSYEQYF.

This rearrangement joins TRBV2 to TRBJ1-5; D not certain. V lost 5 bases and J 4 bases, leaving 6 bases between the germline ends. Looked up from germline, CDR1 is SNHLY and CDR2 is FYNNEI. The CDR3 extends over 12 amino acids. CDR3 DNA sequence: TGTGCCAGCAGTTGGAGTAATCAGCCCCAGCATTTT. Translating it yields CASSWSNQPQHF.

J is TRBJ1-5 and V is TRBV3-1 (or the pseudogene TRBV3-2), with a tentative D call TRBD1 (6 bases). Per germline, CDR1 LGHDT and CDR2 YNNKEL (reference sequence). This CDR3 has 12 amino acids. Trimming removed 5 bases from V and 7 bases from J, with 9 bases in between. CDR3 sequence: CASSSGAQPQHF. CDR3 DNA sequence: TGTGCCAGCAGCTCAGGGGCCCAGCCCCAGCATTTT.

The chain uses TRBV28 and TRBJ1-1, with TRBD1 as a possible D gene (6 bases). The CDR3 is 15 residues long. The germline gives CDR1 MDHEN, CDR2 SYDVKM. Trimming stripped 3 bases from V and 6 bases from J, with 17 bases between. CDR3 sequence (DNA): TGTGCCAGCAGTTTGGGGGCCCAGGGCTTGTCTGAAGCTTTCTTT. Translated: CASSLGAQGLSEAFF.